These T cell receptor beta chains were read from a single sample in a study of blood T cell repertoires in COVID-19. TCRdb's copy holds only in-frame clones and misses some; the assay was immunoSEQ multiplex PCR. In the table there are roughly 160,000 clones, 80% of which are singletons. The specimen sequenced was PBMCs or T cells enriched from blood (not recorded which). These receptors originate from a woman aged 55 to 70 who had recovered from COVID-19. Both conserved end residues are part of each CDR3. Size is stated for part of the rows, as once, few or many counts, or as a class when the clone is expanded.

>-|TRBV3-1/TRBV3-2|13
CASSRDRVTEAFF
>-|TRBV25-1|11
CASSEVYEQYF
>-|TRBV6-5|13
CASRGRDRYGYTF
>-|TRBV19|14
CASKVTEGNYGYTF
>-|TRBV5-6|15
CASSLGSAAGNTIYF
>-|TRBV13|17
CASSPTPGLAGVYEQYF
>-|TRBV5-1|14
CASSSRTGDYGYTF
>-|TRBV5-1|15
CASSLYNGGAETQYF
>-|TRBV19|14
CASTEVGRLGELFF
>-|TRBV7-2|15
CASSLTGQPNTEAFF
>-|TRBV27|15
CASSLWSSGPAELFF
>-|TRBV6-5|15
CASSLASGGMKTQYF
>once|TRBV7-6|14
CASSSPTLPAEQFF
>-|TRBV30|14
CAWRNGIGGYGYTF
>-|TRBV21-1|14
CASRNRASTGELFF
>-|TRBV3-1/TRBV3-2|14
CASTRAGGNYGYTF
>-|TRBV7-8|13
CASSYRVRGEQFF
>-|TRBV19|15
CASSIEETVNQPQHF
>-|TRBV4-1|17
CASSQTQGSSYNSPLHF
>-|TRBV9|14
CASSTHTGDYGYTF
>-|TRBV4-2|16
CASSQAQRGGPDTQYF
>-|TRBV27|11
CASSFGGEQYF
>-|TRBV27|14
CASRTGVDTGELFF
>-|TRBV6-6|14
CASRDRGEDVGYTF
>-|TRBV7-2|16
CASSLVGGHSNQPQHF
>-|TRBV2|15
CASSERLAGGNEQFF
>many|TRBV7-9|15
CASSLGAGNTGELFF
>-|TRBV3-1/TRBV3-2|15
CASSQEGGRVETQYF
>-|TRBV30|13
CAWSGGSGNTIYF
>-|TRBV25-1|14
CASSEPGGNSPLHF
>-|TRBV6-1|14
CASSENRGYNEQFF
>once|TRBV3-1/TRBV3-2|12
CASSQGSSAQYF
>-|TRBV18|18
CASSPYLAGGQNGHIQYF
>-|TRBV2|15
CASEPRQGVNYGYTF
>-|TRBV5-1|14
CASSLGDSRNEQFF